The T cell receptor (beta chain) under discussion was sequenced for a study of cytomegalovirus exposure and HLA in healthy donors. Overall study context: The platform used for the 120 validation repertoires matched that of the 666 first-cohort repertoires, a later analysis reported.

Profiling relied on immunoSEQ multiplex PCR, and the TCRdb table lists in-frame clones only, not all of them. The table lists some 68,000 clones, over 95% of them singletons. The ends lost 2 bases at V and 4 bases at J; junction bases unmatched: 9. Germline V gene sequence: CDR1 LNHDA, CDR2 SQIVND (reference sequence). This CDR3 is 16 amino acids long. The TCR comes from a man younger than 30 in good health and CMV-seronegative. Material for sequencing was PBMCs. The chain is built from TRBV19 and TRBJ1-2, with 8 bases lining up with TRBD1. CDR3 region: CASSITGTGRTYGYTF. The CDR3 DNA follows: TGTGCCAGTAGTATAACCGGGACAGGACGTACCTATGGCTACACCTTC.